Below, one T cell receptor (beta chain) is given with its context. Its target is unknown. These data belong to a study of T cell responses to AZD1222 COVID-19 vaccine. Study results and limitations: Sampled repertoires all dated from after the peak T cell response. Nearly half of the spike-specific TCRs reportedly recognize variant regions that carry no mutations.

Germline V lookup: CDR1 ENHRY, CDR2 SYGVKD. V was clipped by 7 bases and J by 5 bases; unmatched bases: 10. This CDR3 region has 15 residues. Method: immunoSEQ multiplex PCR; TCRdb's copy keeps in-frame clones and lacks some. The data show about 120,000 clones, approximately 88% seen once. The sequence came from an adult in good health. This specimen was peripheral blood, taken on day 0 of AZD1222 vaccination. The rearrangement joins TRBV10-3 to TRBJ2-3; 9 nucleotides line up with TRBD2. For the CDR3, the DNA is TGTGCCATCAAAAATAGCGGGAGTGGGATAGATACGCAGTATTTT. Its translation is CAIKNSGSGIDTQYF.